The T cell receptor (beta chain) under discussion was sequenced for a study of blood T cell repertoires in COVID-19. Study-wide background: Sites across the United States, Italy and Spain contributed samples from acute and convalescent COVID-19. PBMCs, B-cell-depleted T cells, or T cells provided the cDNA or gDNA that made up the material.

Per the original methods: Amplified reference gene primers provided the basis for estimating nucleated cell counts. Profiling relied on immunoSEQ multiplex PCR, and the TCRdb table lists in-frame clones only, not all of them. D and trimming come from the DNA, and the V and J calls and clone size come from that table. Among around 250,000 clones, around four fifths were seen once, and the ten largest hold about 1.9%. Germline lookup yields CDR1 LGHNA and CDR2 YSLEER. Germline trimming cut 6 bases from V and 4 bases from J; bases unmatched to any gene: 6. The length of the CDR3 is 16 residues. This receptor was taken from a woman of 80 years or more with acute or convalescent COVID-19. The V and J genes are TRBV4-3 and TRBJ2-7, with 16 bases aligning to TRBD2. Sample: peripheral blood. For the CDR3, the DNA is TGCGCCAGCAGAATGGGACTAGCGGGAGGGCCGTACGAGCAGTACTTC. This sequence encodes CASRMGLAGGPYEQYF.